Described below is a single TCR beta chain sequence and its context. The junction departs from germline at one end; a sequencing error may be responsible. TCRbeta libraries were built with three rounds of nested PCR, modified from ARM-PCR. A single record per CDR3 protein comes from TCRdb applying MiXCR to the multiplex PCR reads. The profile covers about 110,000 distinct CDR3 sequences, with roughly 84% appearing a single time and 20% to 25% taken by the ten largest. The source of the sample is a study of tumor and adjacent non-tumor tissue in lung cancer. This CDR3 is 15 amino acids long. The germline V gene has CDR1 LGHNA and CDR2 YSLEER. The template was RNA from unsorted bulk tissue.

This sequence was found in a man in his 70s with non-small cell lung cancer. Input material: lung tumor tissue. V gene TRBV4-3 combines with J gene TRBJ2-1; weak D call: TRBD1 (6 bases). The DNA of the CDR3 is TGCGCCAACAGCCAAGATTCAGGGGCTGGGAATGAGCAGTTCTTC. Amino acid sequence: CANSQDSGAGNEQFF.